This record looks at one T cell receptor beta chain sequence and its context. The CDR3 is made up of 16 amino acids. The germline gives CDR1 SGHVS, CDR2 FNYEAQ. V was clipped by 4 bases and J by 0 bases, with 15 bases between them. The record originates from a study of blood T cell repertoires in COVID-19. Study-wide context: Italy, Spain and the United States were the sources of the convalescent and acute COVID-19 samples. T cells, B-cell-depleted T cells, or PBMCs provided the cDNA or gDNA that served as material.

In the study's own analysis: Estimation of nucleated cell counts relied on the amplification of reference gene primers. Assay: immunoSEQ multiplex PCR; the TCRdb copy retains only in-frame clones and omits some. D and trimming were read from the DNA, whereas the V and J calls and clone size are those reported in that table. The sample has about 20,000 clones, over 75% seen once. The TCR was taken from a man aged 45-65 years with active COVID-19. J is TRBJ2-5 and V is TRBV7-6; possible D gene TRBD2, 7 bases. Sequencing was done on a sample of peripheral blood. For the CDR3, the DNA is TGTGCCAGCAGCTCCCTCGCGGGGGCGTACCAAGAGACCCAGTACTTC. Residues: CASSSLAGAYQETQYF.